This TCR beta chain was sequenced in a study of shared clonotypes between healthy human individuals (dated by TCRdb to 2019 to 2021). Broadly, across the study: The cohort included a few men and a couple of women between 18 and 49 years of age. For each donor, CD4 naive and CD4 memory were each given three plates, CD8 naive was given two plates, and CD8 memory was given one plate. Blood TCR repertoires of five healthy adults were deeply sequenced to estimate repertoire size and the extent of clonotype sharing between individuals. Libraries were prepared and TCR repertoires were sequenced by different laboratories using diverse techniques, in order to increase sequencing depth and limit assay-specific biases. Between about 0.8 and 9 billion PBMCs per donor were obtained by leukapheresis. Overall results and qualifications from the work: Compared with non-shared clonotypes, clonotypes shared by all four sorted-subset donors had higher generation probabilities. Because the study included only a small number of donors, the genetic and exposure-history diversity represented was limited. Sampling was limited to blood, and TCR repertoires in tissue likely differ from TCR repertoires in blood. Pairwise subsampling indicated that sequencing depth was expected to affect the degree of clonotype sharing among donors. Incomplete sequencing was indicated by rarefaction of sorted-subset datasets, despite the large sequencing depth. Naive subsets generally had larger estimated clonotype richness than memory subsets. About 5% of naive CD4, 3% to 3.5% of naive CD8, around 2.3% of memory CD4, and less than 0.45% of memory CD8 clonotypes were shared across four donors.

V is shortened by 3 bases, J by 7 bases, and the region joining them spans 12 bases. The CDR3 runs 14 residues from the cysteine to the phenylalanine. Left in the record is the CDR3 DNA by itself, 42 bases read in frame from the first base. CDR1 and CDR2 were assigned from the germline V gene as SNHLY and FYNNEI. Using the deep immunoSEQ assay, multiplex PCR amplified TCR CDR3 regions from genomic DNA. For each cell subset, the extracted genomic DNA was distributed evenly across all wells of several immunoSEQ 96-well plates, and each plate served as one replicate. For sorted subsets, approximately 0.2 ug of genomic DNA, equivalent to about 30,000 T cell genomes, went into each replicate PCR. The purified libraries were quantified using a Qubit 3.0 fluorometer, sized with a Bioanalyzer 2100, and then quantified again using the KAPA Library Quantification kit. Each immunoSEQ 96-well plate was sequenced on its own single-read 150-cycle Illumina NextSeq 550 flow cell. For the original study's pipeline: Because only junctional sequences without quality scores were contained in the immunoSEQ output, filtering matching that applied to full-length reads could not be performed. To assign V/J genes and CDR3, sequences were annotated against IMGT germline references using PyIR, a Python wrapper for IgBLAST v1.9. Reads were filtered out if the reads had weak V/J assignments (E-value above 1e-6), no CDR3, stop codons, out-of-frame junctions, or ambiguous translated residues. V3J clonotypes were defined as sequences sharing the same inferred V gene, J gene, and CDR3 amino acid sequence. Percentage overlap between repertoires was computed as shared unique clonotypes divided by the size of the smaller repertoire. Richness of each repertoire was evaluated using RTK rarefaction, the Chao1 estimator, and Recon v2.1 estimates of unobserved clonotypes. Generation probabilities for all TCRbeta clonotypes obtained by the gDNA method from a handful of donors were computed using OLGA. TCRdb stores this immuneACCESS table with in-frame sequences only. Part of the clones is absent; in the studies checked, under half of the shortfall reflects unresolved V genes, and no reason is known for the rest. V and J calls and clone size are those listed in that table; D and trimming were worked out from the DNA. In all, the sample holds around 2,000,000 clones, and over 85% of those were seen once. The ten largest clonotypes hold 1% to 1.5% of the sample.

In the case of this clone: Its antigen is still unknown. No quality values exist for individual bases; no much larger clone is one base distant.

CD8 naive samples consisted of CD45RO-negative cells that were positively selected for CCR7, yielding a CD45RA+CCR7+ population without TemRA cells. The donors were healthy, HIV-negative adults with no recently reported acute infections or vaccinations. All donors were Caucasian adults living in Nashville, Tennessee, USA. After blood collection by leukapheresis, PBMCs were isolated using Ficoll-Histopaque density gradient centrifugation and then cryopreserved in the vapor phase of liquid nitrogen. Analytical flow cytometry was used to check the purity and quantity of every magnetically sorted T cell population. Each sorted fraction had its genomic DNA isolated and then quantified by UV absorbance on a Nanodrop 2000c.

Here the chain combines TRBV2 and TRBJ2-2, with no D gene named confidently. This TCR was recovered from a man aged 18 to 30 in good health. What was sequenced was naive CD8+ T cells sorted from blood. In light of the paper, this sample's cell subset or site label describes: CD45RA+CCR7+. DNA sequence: TGTGCCAGCAGTGACATCAATTCGGGCGGGGAGCTGTTTTTT. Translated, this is CASSDINSGGELFF.